This is a list of T cell receptor beta chains from one sample in a study of T cells expressing NK-cell markers. TCRdb re-analyzed the 5' RACE reads; it lists each CDR3 protein once, without DNA. The sample totals some 460,000 distinct CDR3 sequences. What was sequenced was blood T cells: a sorted CD56 or NKG2C T cell subset, CD4+ or CD8+ T cells, or bulk PBMC T cells (not recorded which). Receptors originate from a woman between 45 and 60 years old in good health. Each CDR3 is given with its conserved first and last residue.

>TRBJ2-3|TRBV20-1|15
CSAKVPGRNTDTQYF
>TRBJ2-3|TRBV28|11
CASQNTDTQYF
>TRBJ2-2|TRBV4-2|17
CASSRDEGTVNTGELFF
>TRBJ2-7|TRBV24-1|13
CATSDWTRREQYF
>TRBJ1-2|TRBV24-1|12
CATSALAGGYTF
>TRBJ1-2|TRBV27|16
CASSLARTGSRDGYTF
>TRBJ2-1|TRBV29-1|11
CSASGGPEQFF
>TRBJ2-3|TRBV4-1|16
CASSHSMGKHTDTQYF
>TRBJ2-3|TRBV29-1|13
CSVEEPIRDTQYF
>TRBJ2-1|TRBV19|14
CASRPSPGHNEQFF
>TRBJ2-7|TRBV6-5|15
CASSNDRGKSYEQYF
>TRBJ2-3|TRBV10-3|15
CAISSRGAETDTQYF
>TRBJ2-5|TRBV5-1|18
CASSSLAGGPSGQETQYF
>TRBJ2-6|TRBV5-5|16
CASSFAGVPGANVLTF
>TRBJ1-2|TRBV29-1|12
CSVTGMDYGYTF
>TRBJ2-1|TRBV20-1|15
CSAGPPRAGGNEQFF
>TRBJ2-1|TRBV18|16
CASSPGPRGLINEQFF
>TRBJ2-2|TRBV7-9|13
CASSLAELGELFF
>TRBJ1-1|TRBV19|15
CASTRDRGVNTEAFF
>TRBJ2-5|TRBV20-1|13
CSARGYGKETQYF
>TRBJ2-1|TRBV5-1|14
CASSLAARNNEQFF
>TRBJ1-2|TRBV7-9|13
CASSLLPNYGYTF
>TRBJ2-6|TRBV27|15
CASSPGGTGANVLTF
>TRBJ2-1|TRBV29-1|11
CSGSNYNEQFF
>TRBJ2-6|TRBV5-1|16
CASSGTAISGANVLTF
>TRBJ1-5|TRBV20-1|14
CSANQGRWNQPQHF
>TRBJ2-5|TRBV11-2|17
CASSIGLAGAIQETQYF
>TRBJ1-2|TRBV9|15
CASSTGTGGVYGYTF
>TRBJ2-1|TRBV11-2|16
CASSPGLAGVYNEQFF
>TRBJ2-1|TRBV5-6|13
CASSGPGLAEKFF
>TRBJ2-3|TRBV28|18
CASSFPVGYGSLTDTQYF
>TRBJ1-1|TRBV20-1|15
CSARKLKQGHTEAFF
>TRBJ2-4|TRBV3-1|15
CASSRGTVAKNIQYF
>TRBJ2-1|TRBV12-3/TRBV12-4|13
CASSRARGNEQFF
>TRBJ1-5|TRBV20-1|13
CSARGQGSQPQHF
>TRBJ1-2|TRBV24-1|11
CATSDRNGYTF
>TRBJ1-2|TRBV12-3/TRBV12-4|13
CASRQGGGYGYTF
>TRBJ2-2|TRBV11-2|16
CASTPGTSGRAGELFF
>TRBJ2-4|TRBV9|15
CASSPLGVAKNIQYF
>TRBJ1-3|TRBV29-1|13
CSVAHAVGNTIYF
>TRBJ2-5|TRBV2|12
CASNGFRETQYF
>TRBJ1-6|TRBV12-3/TRBV12-4|15
CASSSHSGWGSPLHF
>TRBJ2-1|TRBV25-1|19
CASQPRLAGGPESYNEQFF
>TRBJ2-7|TRBV6-6|15
CASRPLGTGASEQYF
>TRBJ1-4|TRBV5-5|14
CASSRGGLNEKLFF
>TRBJ2-3|TRBV5-5|15
CASSLPGQSTDTQYF
>TRBJ1-5|TRBV27|11
CATVGGQPQHF
>TRBJ1-3|TRBV7-7|13
CASSAGLPDPIYF
>TRBJ2-1|TRBV6-5|13
CASSSYTYNEQFF
>TRBJ2-5|TRBV11-3|15
CASSLDASRVETQYF
>TRBJ2-1|TRBV7-9|14
CASSLSAGTNEQFF
>TRBJ2-2|TRBV10-3|13
CAISGPSTGELFF
>TRBJ2-1|TRBV5-1|16
CASSSSSTGRPNEQFF
>TRBJ1-2|TRBV29-1|14
CSVEAWGQNYGYTF
>TRBJ1-4|TRBV28|14
CASSTGTENEKLFF
>TRBJ2-1|TRBV18|15
CASSPGQPAGNEQFF
>TRBJ2-2|TRBV10-2|13
CASRISNTGELFF
>TRBJ1-6|TRBV29-1|13
CSVGDASSTPLHF
>TRBJ2-5|TRBV6-2/TRBV6-3|12
CASRGARETQYF